This T cell receptor beta chain was captured in a study of cytomegalovirus exposure and HLA in healthy donors. In the study overall: About 200 million T cells yielded about 120 million unique TCR beta sequences, as an earlier analysis found.

This clone was seen a few times. CDR3 length: 16 amino acids. Germline V CDR1 and CDR2: MNHNS, SASEGT. The V gene end was trimmed by 3 bases and the J gene end by 7 bases; junction bases not matched to a gene: 8. In the PCR, 60 Vbeta and 13 Jbeta primers were used. The assay was immunoSEQ multiplex PCR, and TCRdb's table has in-frame clones only and misses some. Seen here are approximately 160,000 clones, approximately 70% observed once, and the top ten hold 2.8%. The TCR comes from a woman aged 40-49 years in good health and CMV-seropositive. The source material was PBMCs. The gene calls are TRBV6-1 and TRBJ1-6; TRBD1 aligns across 8 bases. Here the CDR3 DNA reads TGTGCCAGCAGTGATCAGGGGGCAACGGGGAATTCACCCCTCCACTTT. Amino acid sequence: CASSDQGATGNSPLHF.